This record looks at one TCR beta chain sequence and its context. What it binds is not known. V lost 8 bases, J lost 3 bases, and 7 bases lay in between. This CDR3 contains 12 residues. CDR1 is ENHRY and CDR2 is SYGVKD in the germline V gene. The data stem from a study of OX40 agonist ivuxolimab in advanced cancers. For the study at large: Patients got intravenous ivuxolimab at 0.01 to 10 mg/kg every 2 weeks. The eligibility criteria allowed prior anti-PD-1, anti-PD-L1 or anti-CTLA-4 therapy, and around 40% had some.

Produced via immunoSEQ multiplex PCR; TCRdb's table is partial and in-frame only. The sample yields some 80,000 clones, about nine tenths seen once. General observations from the study: Among patients with partial responses at 0.1-3.0 mg/kg, clonal expansion was among the lowest. Expanded clones were, on average, more numerous among CD8+ T cells than CD4+.

The material was CD4+ or CD8+ T cells sorted from blood, obtained in a trial of the OX40 agonist ivuxolimab. The receptor was derived from an adult with an advanced solid tumor such as melanoma, head and neck, liver or kidney cancer. The V gene is TRBV10-3, the J gene TRBJ2-2; TRBD2 might be the D (5 bases). The CDR3 region is CAIPADTGELFF. The CDR3 DNA reads TGTGCCATCCCAGCGGACACCGGGGAGCTGTTTTTT.